This passage covers 15 T cell receptor beta chains from one sample sequenced in a study of molecular identifiers for immune sequencing clone quantification. TCRdb re-analysed the PCR reads in MiXCR, keeping a single row per CDR3 protein. The profile shows hundreds of thousands of distinct CDR3 sequences, roughly 25% of them singletons. Material for sequencing was naive CD8+ T cells from blood, with Jurkat cell RNA spiked in. Subset defined: FACS-sorted CD8+CD4-CCR7+CD45RA+ naive T cells. The receptors originated from a human donor in good health. Some libraries in this study had Jurkat cell RNA spiked in.

Comment on this clonotype: A much bigger clone sits one base away, suggesting this may be a read error. This rearrangement joins TRBV4-1 to TRBJ2-3, with D unresolved. CDR1 MGHRA and CDR2 YSYEKL come from the germline V gene. The CDR3 contains 15 residues. This CDR3 reads CASSQERRPTDTQSF. The CDR3 DNA sequence: TGCGCCAGCAGCCAAGAGAGGAGACCCACAGATACGCAGTCTTTT.

In the case of this clonotype: A much larger clone is a single base away; this may be a read error. The chain combines TRBV7-3 with TRBJ2-3; D is unresolved. Trimming removed 1 base from V and 0 bases from J, with 8 bases in between. From germline, CDR1 is SGHTA and CDR2 FQGTGA. CDR3 length: 15 amino acids. In DNA form, the CDR3 reads TGTGCCAGCAGCTTAAACCGCGTCAGCACAGATACGCAGTATTTT. This codes for CASSLNRVSTDTQYF.

This clonotype has at least ten counts. The V and J genes are TRBV6-2 or TRBV6-3 and TRBJ1-5; 8 bases agree with TRBD1. In germline, CDR1 is MNHEY, CDR2 SVGEGT. The V gene end was trimmed by 0 bases and the J gene end by 2 bases; junction bases not matched to a gene: 15. This CDR3 has 20 residues. CDR3 region: CASSYSFPRTGKAGNQPQHF. The CDR3 region has the DNA TGTGCCAGCAGTTACTCGTTTCCGAGGACAGGGAAAGCGGGCAATCAGCCCCAGCATTTT.

This clonotype was observed a handful of times. The DNA for the CDR3 is TGTGCCAGCAGCCTTCACCGGGGAGGCGCTGGGGGGGATGAGCAGTTCTTC. Translating gives CASSLHRGGAGGDEQFF. The chain carries TRBV14 and TRBJ2-1, with 7 bases fitting TRBD2. The ends lost 4 bases at V and 8 bases at J; junction bases unmatched: 17. CDR1 is SGHDN, CDR2 FVKESK, per germline. The CDR3 totals 17 residues. The variable domain in full, completed from reference TRBV14 and TRBJ2-1, reads EAGVTQFPSHSVIEKGQTVTLRCDPISGHDNLYWYRRVMGKEIKFLLHFVKESKQDESGMPNNRFLAERTGGTYSTLKVQPAELEDSGVYFCASSLHRGGAGGDEQFFGPGTRLTVL.

Remarks on this clonotype: A read error may be the cause here, since a much bigger clone is one base away. CDR3 sequence (DNA): TGTGCCAGCAGGTGGACTAGCGGGAGATGTCAGTACTTC. Its protein product is CASRWTSGRCQYF. V gene TRBV6-2 or TRBV6-3 combines with J gene TRBJ2-4; TRBD2 aligns across 13 bases. The CDR3 has 13 residues. Per the germline V gene, CDR1 is MNHEY and CDR2 is SVGEGT. V was clipped by 6 bases and J by 12 bases; unmatched bases: 5.

The chain joins TRBV6-1 to TRBJ2-2, with 8 bases fitting TRBD1. The CDR3 sequence is 14 residues long. From germline, CDR1 is MNHNS and CDR2 SASEGT. Trimming took 2 bases from V and 6 from J; bases not matched to a gene: 2. The CDR3 reads CASSESRGPGELFF. DNA for the CDR3: TGTGCCAGCAGTGAAAGCAGGGGGCCCGGGGAGCTGTTTTTT.

This clonotype came up many times. The chain employs TRBV19 and TRBJ2-3, with 9 bases fitting TRBD1. V lost 5 bases to trimming and J lost 4 bases; unmatched junction nucleotides: 7. The CDR3 is 15 residues long. The germline CDR1 and CDR2 sequences are LNHDA and SQIVND (reference sequence). The CDR3 protein is CASSGRTGVADTQYF. The CDR3 DNA is TGTGCCAGTAGTGGCCGGACAGGGGTGGCAGATACGCAGTATTTT. Complete variable domain (other parts from reference TRBV19 and TRBJ2-3): DGGITQSPKYLFRKEGQNVTLSCEQNLNHDAMYWYRQDPGQGLRLIYYSQIVNDFQKGDIAEGYSVSREKKESFPLTVTSAQKNPTAFYLCASSGRTGVADTQYFGPGTRLTVL.

This clonotype was recorded a few times. The CDR3 loop is CATEGTEEETQYF. In DNA, the CDR3 is TGTGCCACGGAAGGGACTGAGGAAGAGACCCAGTACTTC. This chain joins TRBV6-5 and TRBJ2-5, with D possibly TRBD2 on 6 matching bases. Germline V CDR1 and CDR2: MNHEY, SVGAGI. Trimming removed 10 bases from V and 3 bases from J, with 15 bases in between. CDR3 length: 13 amino acids.

This clonotype was found a few times. The J gene is TRBJ1-2, the V gene TRBV27, with 11 bases matching TRBD1. V lost 4 bases, J lost 5 bases, and 12 bases stayed unmatched. Per the germline V gene, CDR1 is MNHEY and CDR2 is SMNVEV (reference sequence). This CDR3 has 17 amino acids. DNA for the CDR3: TGTGCCAGCAGTTCATGGACAGGGGGCCACATTGGATATGGCTACACCTTC. Its protein is CASSSWTGGHIGYGYTF.

This clonotype was detected a few times. The CDR3 protein is CASSYGGGPRGEQYF. The CDR3 DNA sequence: TGTGCCAGCAGTTACGGGGGAGGGCCTCGGGGCGAGCAGTACTTC. This chain connects TRBV6-5 to TRBJ2-7; 7 nucleotides agree with TRBD2. This CDR3 has 15 amino acids. V shed 2 bases and J 6 bases; nucleotides not matched to a gene: 10. CDR1 is MNHEY and CDR2 is SVGAGI in the germline V gene.

This clonotype appeared many times. This sequence joins TRBV7-8 and TRBJ2-1, with D unclear. CDR1 SGHVS and CDR2 FQNEAQ come from the germline V gene. V dropped 4 bases and J dropped 5 bases, with 9 bases sitting between them. CDR3 length: 13 residues. This CDR3 is CASSSTPNNEQFF. As DNA, the CDR3 is TGTGCCAGCAGCTCGACACCAAACAATGAGCAGTTCTTC.

This clonotype has ten or more counts. The chain recombines TRBV6-5 with TRBJ1-1; a possible D gene is TRBD1 (5 bases). Looked up from germline, CDR1 is MNHEY and CDR2 is SVGAGI. V was pared by 7 bases and J by 5 bases, with 20 bases between. The CDR3 contains 15 residues. The CDR3 loop reads CASILSQGGGTEAFF. The CDR3 nucleotides are TGTGCCAGCATCCTATCCCAGGGTGGTGGGACTGAAGCTTTCTTT.

This clonotype was seen repeatedly, ten times or more. The chain combines TRBV7-2 with TRBJ2-7; the D is unclear. The V gene's germline CDR1 is SGHTA and CDR2 FQGNSA. The CDR3 is 14 residues long. Trimming took off 5 bases at V and 0 bases at J, with 11 bases between the two ends. CDR3: CASSPPSISYEQYF. Written as DNA, the CDR3 is TGTGCCAGCAGCCCACCATCGATCTCCTACGAGCAGTACTTC.

The V call is TRBV27, the J call TRBJ1-1, with D tentatively TRBD1 (6 bases). Germline V gene data show CDR1 as MNHEY and CDR2 as SMNVEV (reference sequence). This CDR3 spans 15 amino acids. Between the trimmed V and J ends, which lost 4 bases and 0 bases, there was a span of 12 bases. The CDR3 DNA reads as TGTGCCAGCAGTTCCTCCAGGGACATGAACACTGAAGCTTTCTTT. Amino acid sequence: CASSSSRDMNTEAFF.

V usage is TRBV6-1 and J usage is TRBJ1-1; TRBD1 is a possible D gene (5 bases). Germline values: CDR1 MNHNS, CDR2 SASEGT. This CDR3 is 13 amino acids long. Trimming pared 6 bases from V and 4 bases from J, leaving 12 bases between. The CDR3 coding sequence is TGTGCCAGCAGGGGACTTTCAGGCACTGAAGCTTTCTTT. Amino acid sequence: CASRGLSGTEAFF.